The clone carrying this T cell receptor (beta chain) was detected only a few times. V lost 1 base and J lost 3, with 9 bases in between. The CDR3 contains 14 residues. In germline, CDR1 is SGHTA, CDR2 FQGNSA. Expressed TCRB transcripts were sequenced, since all the RNA that had been isolated was reverse transcribed. Using immunoSEQ multiplex PCR, the repertoire was profiled, and TCRdb retains in-frame clones only, with some absent. The table records hundreds of thousands of clones, 17% of them present only once. This sample is drawn from a study of beta chain features in type 1 diabetes. This TCR was recovered from a woman in her late teens or twenties in good health. The chain combines TRBV7-2 with TRBJ1-2; a weak D match, TRBD1 (5 bases). The source material was naive CD4+ T cells from blood. The CDR3 DNA follows: TGTGCCAGCAGCTTAGTTGGCAGGGACTATGGCTACACCTTC. Translation gives CASSLVGRDYGYTF.